The sequence of this T cell receptor beta chain was determined in a study of T-cell reconstitution after alpha-beta-depleted transplantation in children. Unique molecular identifiers were incorporated during preparation of the TCRbeta library. In TCRdb, the PCR reads were re-called with MiXCR into one record per CDR3 protein. The repertoire has roughly 300,000 distinct CDR3 sequences, about 9.3% of them found once; the top ten carry approximately 2.3%. The trim removed 3 bases at V and 7 bases at J, leaving 8 bases unmatched. The V gene's germline CDR1 is LGHDT and CDR2 YNNKEL (reference sequence). This CDR3 has 16 amino acids. This clonotype came up a few times.

The TCR was taken from a human donor who donated a stem cell graft to a child with acute lymphoblastic leukemia. The sample here was PBMCs from the stem cell graft donor, taken from the stem cell graft. The chain links TRBV3-1 to TRBJ2-7; 14 bases align to TRBD2. Here the CDR3 DNA reads TGTGCCAGCAGCCAGGTGGGACTAGCGGGAGCACGAGAGCAGTACTTC. The encoded protein is CASSQVGLAGAREQYF.